This TCR beta chain was sequenced in a study of vaccination effects on CD4 cells after COVID-19. Study summary: A median of 72 days separated the second dose and sampling.

Before sequencing, viral peptide pools were used by the ViraFEST assay to expand antigen-specific CD4+ T cells. Having been cultured for around ten days, the cells underwent CD4+ T cell isolation. Two-dose vaccination with either BNT162b2 or mRNA-1273 was given to the participants. Profiling relied on immunoSEQ multiplex PCR, and the TCRdb table lists in-frame clones only, not all of them. The repertoire holds just under 30,000 clones, with roughly 68% as singletons. J was trimmed by 3 bases and V by 6 bases; bases with no gene match: 6. Germline V lookup: CDR1 SGHVS, CDR2 FNYEAQ. CDR3 size: 15 residues. Comment on this clone: Its cognate antigen is unknown.

The TCR originated in a human donor who received a COVID-19 vaccine. V and J are TRBV7-6 and TRBJ2-3, with TRBD2 matching over 10 bases. Sequenced here: CD4+ T cells from PBMCs cultured with HCoV-OC43 spike peptides, sampled after COVID-19 vaccination. Subset defined: HCoV-OC43 spike overlapping peptide pool stimulation. The CDR3 sequence is CASSQMGLATDTQYF. For the CDR3, the DNA is TGTGCCAGCAGTCAAATGGGACTAGCGACAGATACGCAGTATTTT.